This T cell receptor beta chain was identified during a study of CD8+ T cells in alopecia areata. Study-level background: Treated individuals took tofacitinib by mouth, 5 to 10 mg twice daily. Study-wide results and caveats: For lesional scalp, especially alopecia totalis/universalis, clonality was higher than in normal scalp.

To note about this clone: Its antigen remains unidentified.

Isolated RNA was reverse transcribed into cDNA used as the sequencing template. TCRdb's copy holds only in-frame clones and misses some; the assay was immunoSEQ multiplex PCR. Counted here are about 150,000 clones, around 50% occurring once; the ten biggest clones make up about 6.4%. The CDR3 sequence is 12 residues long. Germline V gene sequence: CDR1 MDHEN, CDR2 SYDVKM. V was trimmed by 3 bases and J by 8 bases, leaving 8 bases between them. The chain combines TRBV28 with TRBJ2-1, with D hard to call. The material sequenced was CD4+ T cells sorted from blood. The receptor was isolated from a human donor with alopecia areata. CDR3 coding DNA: TGTGCCAGCAGTTTCTCCGGATATGAGCAGTTCTTC. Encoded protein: CASSFSGYEQFF.